This T cell receptor beta chain was sequenced during a study of blood T cell repertoires in COVID-19. The CDR3 extends over 15 amino acids. Germline CDR1 reads LGHNT; CDR2 reads FRNRAP. Trimming left V 1 base short and J 4 bases short, with 13 bases between. The authors' processing: Amplified reference gene primers provided the basis for estimating nucleated cell counts. Data came from immunoSEQ multiplex PCR; TCRdb stores just in-frame clones and leaves some out. V, J and clone size are those of that table, while D and trimming were read from the DNA. The repertoire includes some 130,000 clones, roughly 88% of them detected once, and more than 2% sits in the top ten.

The chain carries TRBV12-5 and TRBJ2-5; D unresolved. The clonotype originates from a man in his 70s with active COVID-19. The specimen sequenced was peripheral blood. The CDR3 is CASGLGGQAAETQYF. The DNA for the CDR3 is TGTGCTAGTGGTTTGGGTGGGCAGGCCGCAGAGACCCAGTACTTC. Using reference TRBV12-5 and TRBJ2-5 for the parts outside the CDR3, the full variable domain is DARVTQTPRHKVTEMGQEVTMRCQPILGHNTVFWYRQTMMQGLELLAYFRNRAPLDDSGMPKDRFSAEMPDATLATLKIQPSEPRDSAVYFCASGLGGQAAETQYFGPGTRLLVL.